This T cell receptor beta chain was recorded in a study of T cell changes during pregnancy in multiple sclerosis. The CDR3 runs to 15 residues. From germline, CDR1 is LNHDA and CDR2 SQIVND (reference sequence). Losses at the gene ends were 6 bases for V and 11 bases for J; bases not matched to a gene: 16. Here immunoSEQ multiplex PCR was the method, and the copy in TCRdb shows in-frame clones only, minus some. The sample yields about 88,000 clones, more than 85% seen once. This TCR derives from a female donor with multiple sclerosis, enrolled in a pregnancy study. The chain links TRBV19 to TRBJ1-5, with TRBD1 matching 7 bases. Here the sequenced sample was peripheral blood, taken in the first trimester of pregnancy. Here the CDR3 reads CASSGAGGGLGTQHF. The CDR3 DNA is TGTGCCAGTAGCGGTGCCGGAGGGGGCCTGGGGACCCAGCATTTT.